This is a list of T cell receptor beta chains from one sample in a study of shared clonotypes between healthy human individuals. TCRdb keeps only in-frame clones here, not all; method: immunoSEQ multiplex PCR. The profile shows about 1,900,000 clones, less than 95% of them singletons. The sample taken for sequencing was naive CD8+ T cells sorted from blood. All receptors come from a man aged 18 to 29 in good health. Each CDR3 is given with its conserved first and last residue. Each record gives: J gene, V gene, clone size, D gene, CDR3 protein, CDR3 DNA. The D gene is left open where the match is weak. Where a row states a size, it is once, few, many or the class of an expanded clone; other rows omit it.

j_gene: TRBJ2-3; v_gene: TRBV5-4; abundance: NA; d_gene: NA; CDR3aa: CASSLVGEGTDTQYF; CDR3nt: TGTGCCAGCAGCTTGGTCGGGGAAGGCACAGATACGCAGTATTTT
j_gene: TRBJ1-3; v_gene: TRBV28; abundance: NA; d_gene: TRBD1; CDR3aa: CASSFGWTGGNTIYF; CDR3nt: TGTGCCAGCAGTTTTGGCTGGACAGGGGGAAACACCATATATTTT
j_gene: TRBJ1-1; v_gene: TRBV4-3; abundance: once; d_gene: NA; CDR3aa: CASSQGDYTEAFF; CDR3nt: TGCGCCAGCAGCCAGGGGGACTACACTGAAGCTTTCTTT
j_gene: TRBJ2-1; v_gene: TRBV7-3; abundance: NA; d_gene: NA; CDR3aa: CASSLYYGALYNEQFF; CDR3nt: TGTGCCAGCAGCTTATATTACGGGGCCCTATACAATGAGCAGTTCTTC
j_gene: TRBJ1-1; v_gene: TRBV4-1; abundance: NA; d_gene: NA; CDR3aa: CASSQAPGAWTEAFF; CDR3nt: TGCGCCAGCAGCCAAGCCCCGGGGGCCTGGACTGAAGCTTTCTTT
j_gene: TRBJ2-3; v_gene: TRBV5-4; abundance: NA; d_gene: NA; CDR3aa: CASSFRSTDTQYF; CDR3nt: TGTGCCAGCAGCTTCCGTAGCACAGATACGCAGTATTTT
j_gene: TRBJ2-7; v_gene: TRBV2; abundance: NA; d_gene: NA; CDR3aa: CASRSPGYHYEQYF; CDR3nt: TGTGCCAGCAGAAGCCCGGGATACCACTACGAGCAGTACTTC
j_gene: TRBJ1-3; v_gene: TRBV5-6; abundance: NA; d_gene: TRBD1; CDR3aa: CASSWGTGSGNTIYF; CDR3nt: TGTGCCAGCAGCTGGGGGACAGGCTCTGGAAACACCATATATTTT
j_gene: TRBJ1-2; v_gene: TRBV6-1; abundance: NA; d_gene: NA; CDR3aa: CASSEDGGYDYGYTF; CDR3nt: TGTGCCAGCAGTGAAGACGGAGGGTATGACTATGGCTACACCTTC
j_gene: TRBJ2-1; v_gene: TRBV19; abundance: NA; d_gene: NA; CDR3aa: CASSFGFDEQFF; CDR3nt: TGTGCCAGTAGTTTTGGCTTCGATGAGCAGTTCTTC
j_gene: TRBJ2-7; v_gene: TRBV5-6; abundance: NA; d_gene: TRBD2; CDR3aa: CASSLLTSGLEQYF; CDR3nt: TGTGCCAGCAGCTTACTGACTAGCGGGCTCGAGCAGTACTTC
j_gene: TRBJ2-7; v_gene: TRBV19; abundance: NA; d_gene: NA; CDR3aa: CASSLDDSTGYEQYF; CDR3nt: TGTGCCAGTAGTTTGGACGACAGTACGGGCTACGAGCAGTACTTC
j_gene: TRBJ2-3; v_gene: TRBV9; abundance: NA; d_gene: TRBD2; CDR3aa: CASSVSSGGLGTDTQYF; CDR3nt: TGTGCCAGCAGCGTAAGTAGCGGAGGACTAGGCACAGATACGCAGTATTTT
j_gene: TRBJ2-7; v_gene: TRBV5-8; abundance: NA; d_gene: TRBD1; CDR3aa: CASTNLRDRQDEQYF; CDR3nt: TGTGCCAGCACCAACCTCCGGGACAGGCAGGACGAGCAGTACTTC
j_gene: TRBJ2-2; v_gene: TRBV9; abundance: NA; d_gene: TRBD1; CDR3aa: CASSVGQGPNTGELFF; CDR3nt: TGTGCCAGCAGCGTAGGACAGGGACCGAACACCGGGGAGCTGTTTTTT
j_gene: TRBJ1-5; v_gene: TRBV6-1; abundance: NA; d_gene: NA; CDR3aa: CASRDPGPNQPQHF; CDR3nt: TGTGCCAGCCGGGACCCCGGACCAAATCAGCCCCAGCATTTT
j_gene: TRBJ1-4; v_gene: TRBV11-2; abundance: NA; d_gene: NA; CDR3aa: CASSLPGTAEKLFF; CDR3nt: TGTGCCAGCAGCCTTCCTGGAACAGCTGAAAAACTGTTTTTT
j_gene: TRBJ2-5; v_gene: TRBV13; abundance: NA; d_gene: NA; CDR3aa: CASSSTGAQETQYF; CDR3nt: TGTGCCAGCAGCTCGACCGGGGCCCAAGAGACCCAGTACTTC
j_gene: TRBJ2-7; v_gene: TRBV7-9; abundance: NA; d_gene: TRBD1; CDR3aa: CASSMIGRDRVSSYEQYF; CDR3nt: TGTGCCAGCAGTATGATCGGAAGGGACAGGGTTAGCTCCTACGAGCAGTACTTC
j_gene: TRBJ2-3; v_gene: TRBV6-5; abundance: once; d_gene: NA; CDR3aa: CASSSLGADTQYF; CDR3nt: TGTGCCAGCAGTTCATTAGGAGCCGATACGCAGTATTTT
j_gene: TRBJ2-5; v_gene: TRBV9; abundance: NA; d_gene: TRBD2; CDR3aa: CASSSGGDSAETQYF; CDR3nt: TGTGCCAGCAGCTCCGGGGGGGATTCAGCGGAGACCCAGTACTTC
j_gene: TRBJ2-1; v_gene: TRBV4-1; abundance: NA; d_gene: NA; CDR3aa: CASSQVEASRDEQFF; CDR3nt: TGCGCCAGCAGCCAAGTAGAGGCCTCCAGGGATGAGCAGTTCTTC
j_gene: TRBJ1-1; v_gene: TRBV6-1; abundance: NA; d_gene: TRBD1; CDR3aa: CASSRQGLNTEAFF; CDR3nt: TGTGCCAGCAGTAGACAGGGTTTGAACACTGAAGCTTTCTTT
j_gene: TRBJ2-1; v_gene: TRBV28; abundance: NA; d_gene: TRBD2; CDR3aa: CASSSQLLAGPEEQFF; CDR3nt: TGTGCCAGCAGTTCCCAACTATTAGCGGGACCTGAGGAGCAGTTCTTC
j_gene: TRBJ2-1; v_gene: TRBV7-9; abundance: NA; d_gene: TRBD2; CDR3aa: CASSQGTSGRESYNEQFF; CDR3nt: TGTGCCAGCAGCCAGGGGACTAGCGGGAGAGAGTCCTACAATGAGCAGTTCTTC
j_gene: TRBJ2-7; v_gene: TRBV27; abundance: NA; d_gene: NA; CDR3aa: CASSTRVPYEQYF; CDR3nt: TGTGCCAGCAGTACACGGGTCCCCTACGAGCAGTACTTC
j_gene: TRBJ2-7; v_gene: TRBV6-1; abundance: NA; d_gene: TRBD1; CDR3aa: CASPEPETGSHEQYF; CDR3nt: TGTGCCAGCCCCGAACCCGAGACAGGGTCCCACGAGCAGTACTTC
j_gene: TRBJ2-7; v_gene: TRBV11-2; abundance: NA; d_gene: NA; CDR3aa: CASSFGQGRNEQYF; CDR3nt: TGTGCCAGCAGCTTCGGGCAGGGGAGGAACGAGCAGTACTTC
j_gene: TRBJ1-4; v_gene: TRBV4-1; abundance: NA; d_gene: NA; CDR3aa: CASSPGMGLGNEKLFF; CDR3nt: TGCGCCAGCAGCCCCGGCATGGGGTTGGGGAATGAAAAACTGTTTTTT
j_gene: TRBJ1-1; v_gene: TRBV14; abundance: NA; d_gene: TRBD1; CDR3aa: CASSQDSWTGHFSEAFF; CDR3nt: TGTGCCAGCAGCCAAGATTCCTGGACAGGACATTTTTCTGAAGCTTTCTTT
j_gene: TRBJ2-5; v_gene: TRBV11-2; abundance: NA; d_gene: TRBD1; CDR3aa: CASSLGDSQETQYF; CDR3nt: TGTGCCAGCAGCTTAGGGGACAGCCAAGAGACCCAGTACTTC
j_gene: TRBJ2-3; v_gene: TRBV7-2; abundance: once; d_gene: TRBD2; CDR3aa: CASSLERTSGGYTDTQYF; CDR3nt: TGTGCCAGCAGCCTGGAAAGGACTAGCGGGGGGTACACAGATACGCAGTATTTT
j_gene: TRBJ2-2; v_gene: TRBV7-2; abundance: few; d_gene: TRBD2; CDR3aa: CASSFLGLAVEELFF; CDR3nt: TGTGCCAGCAGCTTCCTAGGACTAGCGGTGGAGGAGCTGTTTTTT
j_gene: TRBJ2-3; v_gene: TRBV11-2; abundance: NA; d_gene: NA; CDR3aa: CASSLDNGGGDTQYF; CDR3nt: TGTGCCAGCAGCTTAGATAACGGGGGTGGAGATACGCAGTATTTT
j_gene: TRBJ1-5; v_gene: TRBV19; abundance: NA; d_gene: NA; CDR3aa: CASSSSPSQLNQPQHF; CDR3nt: TGTGCCAGTAGTTCCTCCCCGTCACAGCTTAATCAGCCCCAGCATTTT
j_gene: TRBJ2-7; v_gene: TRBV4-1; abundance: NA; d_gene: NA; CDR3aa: CASSQAAFAESYDGQYF; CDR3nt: TGCGCCAGCAGCCAGGCCGCCTTTGCGGAGTCCTACGATGGGCAGTACTTC
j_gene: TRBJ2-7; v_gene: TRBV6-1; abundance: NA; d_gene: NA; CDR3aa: CASSELGAGAYEQYF; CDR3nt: TGTGCCAGCAGTGAATTAGGGGCAGGTGCCTACGAGCAGTACTTC
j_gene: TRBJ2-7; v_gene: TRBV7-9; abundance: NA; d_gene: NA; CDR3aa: CASSWTSDRREEQYF; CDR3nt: TGTGCCAGCAGCTGGACCTCGGACCGACGGGAGGAGCAGTACTTC
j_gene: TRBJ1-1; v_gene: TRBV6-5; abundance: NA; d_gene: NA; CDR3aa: CASSYTGGTEAFF; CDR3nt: TGTGCCAGCAGTTACACGGGAGGTACTGAAGCTTTCTTT
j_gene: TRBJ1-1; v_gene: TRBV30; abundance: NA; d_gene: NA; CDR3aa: CAWTLDSRREAFF; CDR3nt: TGTGCCTGGACCCTTGACAGTCGCCGTGAAGCTTTCTTT
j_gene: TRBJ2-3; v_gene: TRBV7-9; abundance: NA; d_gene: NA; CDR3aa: CASSLDETGTDTQYF; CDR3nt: TGTGCCAGCAGCTTAGATGAGACAGGCACAGATACGCAGTATTTT
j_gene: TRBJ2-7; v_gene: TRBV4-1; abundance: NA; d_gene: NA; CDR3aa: CASSQEARDNYYEQYF; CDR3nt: TGCGCCAGCAGCCAAGAAGCCCGGGACAACTACTACGAGCAGTACTTC
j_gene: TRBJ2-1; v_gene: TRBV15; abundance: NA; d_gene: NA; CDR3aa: CATSRGMEGVFNEQFF; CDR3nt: TGTGCCACCAGCAGGGGGATGGAGGGGGTCTTCAATGAGCAGTTCTTC
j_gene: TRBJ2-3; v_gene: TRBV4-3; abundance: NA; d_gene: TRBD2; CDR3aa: CASSQSSGITDTQYF; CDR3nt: TGCGCCAGCAGCCAGAGTAGCGGGATCACAGATACGCAGTATTTT
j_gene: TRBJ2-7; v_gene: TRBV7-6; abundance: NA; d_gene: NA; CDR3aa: CASSLERDYEQYF; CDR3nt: TGTGCCAGCAGCTTGGAACGGGACTACGAGCAGTACTTC
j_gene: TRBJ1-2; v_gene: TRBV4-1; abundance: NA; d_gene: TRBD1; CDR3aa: CASSQVRTGDDGYTF; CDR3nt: TGCGCCAGCAGCCAAGTCCGGACAGGGGACGATGGCTACACCTTC
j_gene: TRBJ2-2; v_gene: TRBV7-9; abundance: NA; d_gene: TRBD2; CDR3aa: CASNSIGTSENTGELFF; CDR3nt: TGTGCCAGCAACTCCATCGGGACTAGCGAGAACACCGGGGAGCTGTTTTTT
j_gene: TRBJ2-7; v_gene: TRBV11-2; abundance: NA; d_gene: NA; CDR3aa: CASSSTMSYEQYF; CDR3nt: TGTGCCAGCAGCTCGACGATGAGCTACGAGCAGTACTTC
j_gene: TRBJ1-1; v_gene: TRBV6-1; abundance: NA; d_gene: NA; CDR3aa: CASSGTTGNTEAFF; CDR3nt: TGTGCCAGCAGTGGGACAACAGGGAACACTGAAGCTTTCTTT
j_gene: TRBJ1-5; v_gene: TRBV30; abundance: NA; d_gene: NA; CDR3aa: CAWSVSLTGNQPQHF; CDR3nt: TGTGCCTGGAGTGTAAGTTTGACCGGCAATCAGCCCCAGCATTTT
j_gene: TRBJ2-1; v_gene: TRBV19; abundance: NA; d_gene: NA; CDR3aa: CASSIESFSGNEQFF; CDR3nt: TGTGCCAGTAGTATTGAGTCATTCTCGGGGAATGAGCAGTTCTTC
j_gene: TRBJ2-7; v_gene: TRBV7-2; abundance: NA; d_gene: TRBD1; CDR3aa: CASSRGQGLNYEQYF; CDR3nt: TGTGCCAGCAGCCGAGGACAGGGGCTCAACTACGAGCAGTACTTC
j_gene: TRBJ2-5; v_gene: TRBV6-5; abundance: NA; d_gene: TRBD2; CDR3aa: CASSYLGGRYQETQYF; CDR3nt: TGTGCCAGCAGTTACTTGGGCGGGAGGTACCAAGAGACCCAGTACTTC
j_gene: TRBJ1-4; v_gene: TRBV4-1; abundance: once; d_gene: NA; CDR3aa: CASSQETGATNEKLFF; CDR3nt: TGCGCCAGCAGCCAAGAGACAGGCGCAACTAATGAAAAACTGTTTTTT
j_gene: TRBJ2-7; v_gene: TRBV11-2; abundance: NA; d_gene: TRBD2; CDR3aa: CASSLATSGRGHEQYF; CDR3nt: TGTGCCAGCAGCTTAGCCACTAGCGGGAGGGGGCACGAGCAGTACTTC
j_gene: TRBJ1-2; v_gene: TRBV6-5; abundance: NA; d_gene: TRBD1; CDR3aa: CASSYSPSGTGDGYTF; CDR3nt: TGTGCCAGCAGTTACTCGCCGTCGGGGACAGGTGATGGCTACACCTTC
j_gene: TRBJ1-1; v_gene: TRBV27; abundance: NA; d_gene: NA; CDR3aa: CASSLSSGAGTEAFF; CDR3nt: TGTGCCAGCAGTTTATCGTCGGGGGCGGGGACTGAAGCTTTCTTT